This entry lists 30 T cell receptor beta chains sequenced from one sample in a study of low-dose radiotherapy and immunotherapy resistance in tumors (dated by TCRdb to the early 2020s). Reads for this sample came from an Illumina HiSeq 2500. First-strand cDNA was synthesized using Superscript III and a set of TRAV- and TRBV-specific primers, so that both TCRalpha and TCRbeta chains were covered. An approximately 20-cycle PCR with Phusion amplified the TCRs, pairing a constant-region primer with the adapter that was attached to the V primers. Starting from the raw public reads, TCRdb applied fastp trimming at Q25, assembled clones with MiXCR and retained in-frame beta chains. Identical CDR3 protein sequences are pooled into one entry, listed with their most common genes and DNA. The table for this sample lists more than 90,000 distinct CDR3 sequences; less than 25% of them were counted only once. 4.1% of the sample goes to the ten largest clones.

What this sample's time point label stands for: after trial treatment. What the treatment or condition label conveys for this sample: LDRT plus nivolumab, ipilimumab, low-dose cyclophosphamide and aspirin (RACIN trial). The specimen was PBMCs, collected after low-dose radiotherapy plus immunotherapy. The receptors stem from a male donor with prostate cancer.

The gene calls are TRBV27 and TRBJ2-2; 8 bases are a match to TRBD1. Germline V gives CDR1 MNHEY, CDR2 SMNVEV (reference sequence). Germline trimming cut 0 bases from V and 0 bases from J; bases unmatched to any gene: 9. The CDR3 runs to 19 residues. CDR3 DNA sequence: TGTGCCAGCAGTTTATCCCCGGACAGGGCCATCGCGAACACCGGGGAGCTGTTTTTT. Its protein product is CASSLSPDRAIANTGELFF.

V is TRBV7-8 and J is TRBJ1-2; D gene unclear. The CDR3 is 14 residues long. Germline V gene sequence: CDR1 SGHVS, CDR2 FQNEAQ. V shed 1 base and J shed 7 bases, with 13 bases lying between them. CDR3 sequence (DNA): TGTGCCAGCAGCTTAGAATACAGAGTAACTGGCTACACCTTC. Protein: CASSLEYRVTGYTF.

This clonotype was seen at least ten times. This chain uses TRBV7-7 with TRBJ2-1, with D perhaps matching TRBD1 (6 bases). V lost 5 bases, J lost 6 bases, and 23 bases lay in between. The V gene's germline CDR1 is SSHAT and CDR2 FNYEAQ (reference sequence). This CDR3 is 17 amino acids long. DNA for the CDR3: TGTGCCAGCAGCCCAAGCCTCGGGACAACCCCAAGCAATGAGCAGTTCTTC. It codes for CASSPSLGTTPSNEQFF.

CDR3 protein: CASSQVPGSLEQYF. The CDR3 DNA is TGTGCCAGCAGCCAAGTTCCGGGTTCTTTGGAGCAGTACTTC. The V and J genes are TRBV3-1 and TRBJ2-7; D is unresolved. Trimming cost V 1 base and J 7 bases, with 14 bases left between them. The germline gives CDR1 LGHDT, CDR2 YNNKEL (reference sequence). CDR3 size: 14 residues.

This clonotype showed up many times. The V call is TRBV6-1, the J call TRBJ2-6, with 10 positions matching TRBD2. The CDR3 has 16 amino acids. CDR1 MNHNS and CDR2 SASEGT come from the germline V gene. V gave up 7 bases and J gave up 1 base; unmatched junction bases: 4. The CDR3 protein is CASTPAGGSGANVLTF. CDR3 nucleotide sequence: TGTGCCAGCACTCCAGCGGGGGGGTCTGGGGCCAACGTCCTGACTTTC.

This clonotype has ten or more counts. The V call is TRBV2, the J call TRBJ1-2; possible D gene TRBD1, 5 bases. The CDR3 has 12 residues. The germline CDR1 and CDR2 sequences are SNHLY and FYNNEI. Trimming shortened V by 4 bases and J by 8 bases, and 11 bases separated the two germline ends. In DNA form, the CDR3 reads TGTGCCAGCAGTGTGGTAGGGGACGGCTACACCTTC. This gives the protein CASSVVGDGYTF.

This clonotype has at least ten counts. J is TRBJ2-1 and V is TRBV7-9; D is ambiguous. Trimming took 3 bases from V and 3 from J, leaving 9 bases between them. CDR3 length: 14 residues. Germline CDR1 SEHNR, CDR2 FQNEAQ (reference sequence). Here the CDR3 reads CASSFASIYNEQFF. CDR3 sequence (DNA): TGTGCCAGCAGCTTCGCCAGCATCTACAATGAGCAGTTCTTC. Variable domain in full (rest from reference TRBV7-9 and TRBJ2-1): DTGVSQNPRHKITKRGQNVTFRCDPISEHNRLYWYRQTLGQGPEFLTYFQNEAQLEKSRLLSDRFSAERPKGSFSTLEIQRTEQGDSAMYLCASSFASIYNEQFFGPGTRLTVL.

This clonotype was detected only once. This sequence is one base from a far larger clone and is likely a read error. This chain links TRBV5-3 with TRBJ1-5; D not certain. TRBV5-3 is placed among ORFs of uncertain function. Trimming removed 9 bases from V and 5 bases from J, with 12 bases in between. The CDR3 extends over 12 amino acids. CDR3: CANSFSDQPQHF. CDR3 DNA sequence: TGTGCCAACAGCTTTTCCGATCAGCCCCAGCATTTT.

In this sample, this clonotype turned up many times. V and J are TRBV7-3 and TRBJ1-5; 12 nucleotides align to TRBD1. Germline CDR1 SGHTA, CDR2 FQGTGA. The length of the CDR3 is 15 residues. Trimming cost V 2 bases and J 6 bases; bases outside gene matches: 2. CDR3 amino acids: CASSLLGQGAQPQHF. The CDR3 DNA reads TGTGCCAGCAGCTTACTGGGACAGGGGGCTCAGCCCCAGCATTTT.

At least ten counts were recorded for this clonotype. The V and J genes are TRBV11-2 and TRBJ2-7, with TRBD2 as a possible D gene (7 bases). In germline, CDR1 is SGHAT, CDR2 FQNNGV. This CDR3 comprises 16 residues. Trimming cost V 5 bases and J 5 bases, with 22 bases left between them. CDR3 nucleotides: TGTGCCAGCAGCCCTAGGGGGGGGGGCCAAATCGACGAGCAGTACTTC. Its translation: CASSPRGGGQIDEQYF.

At least ten counts were recorded for this clonotype. The V and J genes are TRBV29-1 and TRBJ2-6, with 7 bases aligning to TRBD1. V gave up 6 bases and J gave up 2 bases; unmatched junction bases: 4. The CDR3 is 14 amino acids. Germline V gene data show CDR1 as SQVTM and CDR2 as ANQGSEA. As DNA, the CDR3 is TGCAGCGTACAGGGGAGTACTGGGGCCAACGTCCTGACTTTC. Its translation is CSVQGSTGANVLTF.

Concerning this clonotype: A single base is all that separates this from a far larger clone, so a read error is likely. The chain employs TRBV2 and TRBJ2-2, with 8 bases that match TRBD1. The V and J ends lost 7 bases and 0 bases, in that order; junction bases with no gene match: 1. Per the germline V gene, CDR1 is SNHLY and CDR2 is FYNNEI. CDR3 length: 14 residues. The CDR3 region has the DNA TGTGCCAGCACGACAGGGGCGAACACCGGGGAGCTGTTTTTT. Amino acid sequence: CASTTGANTGELFF.

This clonotype was recorded at least ten times. V and J are TRBV12-3 or TRBV12-4 and TRBJ2-2; 7 nucleotides line up with TRBD1. J gave up 4 bases and V 6 bases, and 5 bases lay outside the gene matches. The CDR3 spans 14 residues. The CDR3 reads CASRTGTGTGELFF. In nucleotides, the CDR3 is TGTGCCAGCAGGACAGGGACGGGCACCGGGGAGCTGTTTTTT.

The chain combines TRBV7-8 with TRBJ2-7, with TRBD2 identical over 10 bases. CDR1 is SGHVS and CDR2 is FQNEAQ in the germline V gene. The junction had 6 bases not matched to a gene; V was cut back by 3 bases and J by 7 bases. The CDR3 contains 14 residues. CDR3 amino acids: CASSFPSGSREQYF. CDR3 in DNA: TGTGCCAGCAGCTTCCCTAGCGGGAGTAGGGAGCAGTACTTC.

This clonotype is a singleton in its sample. The V gene is TRBV7-9, the J gene TRBJ2-3; a weak D match, TRBD2 (7 bases). The CDR3 has 17 amino acids. V was trimmed by 0 bases and J by 0 bases, leaving 13 bases between them. From germline, CDR1 is SEHNR and CDR2 FQNEAQ (reference sequence). CDR3 amino acids: CASSLATGGPSTDTQYF. The CDR3 bases are TGTGCCAGCAGCTTAGCGACGGGGGGCCCTAGCACAGATACGCAGTATTTT. Together with reference TRBV7-9 and TRBJ2-3, the CDR3 gives the full variable domain: DTGVSQNPRHKITKRGQNVTFRCDPISEHNRLYWYRQTLGQGPEFLTYFQNEAQLEKSRLLSDRFSAERPKGSFSTLEIQRTEQGDSAMYLCASSLATGGPSTDTQYFGPGTRLTVL.

This clonotype was detected a few times. The gene calls are TRBV7-6 and TRBJ2-3; TRBD2 matches at 14 bases. Germline V gene data show CDR1 as SGHVS and CDR2 as FNYEAQ. With V trimmed by 5 bases and J by 1 base, 8 bases remained unmatched. CDR3 size: 18 residues. CDR3 region: CASSTTSGGAGGTDTQYF. The CDR3 DNA reads as TGTGCCAGCAGCACGACTAGCGGGGGGGCCGGTGGCACAGATACGCAGTATTTT.

The sample holds many counts of this clonotype. V is TRBV20-1 and J is TRBJ1-2; TRBD1 matches 8 bases. The CDR3 extends over 15 amino acids. In germline, CDR1 is DFQATT, CDR2 SNEGSKA (reference sequence). The ends lost 2 bases at V and 8 bases at J; junction bases unmatched: 13. The CDR3 spells CSARPVTQGAGGYTF. CDR3 DNA: TGCAGTGCTAGACCGGTGACCCAGGGGGCAGGGGGCTACACCTTC.

This clonotype has a single count. One base separates it from a far larger clone, so it is likely a read error. The chain carries TRBV6-6 and TRBJ2-1; D could derive from TRBD1 or TRBD2 (6 bases each). Germline V gene sequence: CDR1 MNHNY, CDR2 SVGAGI (reference sequence). This CDR3 has 15 residues. The CDR3 DNA follows: TGTGCCATTGGGGGAGGAGGGGGGATCTACAATGAGAAGTTCTTC. As protein: CAIGGGGGIYNEKFF.

Many counts were recorded for this clonotype. The chain has TRBV6-1 and TRBJ2-7, with D possibly TRBD2 on 7 matching bases. This CDR3 contains 14 residues. The V and J ends lost 2 bases and 3 bases respectively, with 11 bases between them. CDR1 is MNHNS and CDR2 is SASEGT in the germline V gene. The CDR3 here is CASSEQGGGYEQYF. CDR3 bases: TGTGCCAGCAGTGAACAAGGGGGGGGCTACGAGCAGTACTTC.

This clonotype was found many times. The chain recombines TRBV20-1 with TRBJ2-5; 13 bases match TRBD2. V lost 0 bases to trimming and J lost 6 bases; unmatched junction nucleotides: 25. There are 22 residues in the CDR3. Germline loops: CDR1 DFQATT, CDR2 SNEGSKA (reference sequence). The CDR3 sequence is CSARESRTTSGGQLSNRQTQYF. Written as DNA, the CDR3 is TGCAGTGCTAGAGAGTCAAGGACGACTAGCGGGGGGCAACTTAGCAACAGGCAGACCCAGTACTTC.

On this clonotype: A far larger clone is just one base off, so this is likely a read error. J is TRBJ2-7 and V is TRBV29-1, with D maybe TRBD1 (6 bases). The CDR3 is 14 residues long. In germline, CDR1 is SQVTM, CDR2 ANQGSEA. Trimming left V 7 bases short and J 7 bases short, with 23 bases between. This CDR3 is CSAPLGQSYNEQYF. The CDR3 DNA sequence: TGCAGCGCCCCCTTAGGACAGAGCTACAATGAGCAGTACTTC.

This clonotype was picked up many times. V and J are TRBV5-4 and TRBJ2-5, with 9 bases that match TRBD1. With V trimmed by 4 bases and J by 5 bases, 3 bases remained unmatched. The CDR3 totals 13 residues. CDR1 and CDR2 (germline): SGHNT, YYREEE (reference sequence). The CDR3 here is CASSRDRAETQYF. The CDR3 DNA reads TGTGCCAGCAGCCGGGACAGGGCGGAGACCCAGTACTTC.

This clonotype was seen a few times. Since a much larger clone is just one base distant, this may be a read error. V usage is TRBV6-2 or TRBV6-3 and J usage is TRBJ1-4, with D possibly being TRBD1 or TRBD2 (5 bases each). The J call may be in error: the DNA end matches TRBJ2-2 better. The V gene's germline CDR1 is MNHEY and CDR2 SVGEGT. The length of the CDR3 is 14 residues. The CDR3 DNA reads TGTGCCAGCAGTTACGGGGGGAACACCGGGGAGCTGTTTTTT. This gives the protein CASSYGGNTGELFF.

This clonotype was seen many times. The chain's CDR3 is CAMAEGGVTDTQYF. DNA of the CDR3: TGCGCCATGGCGGAGGGCGGGGTCACAGATACGCAGTATTTT. The chain is built from TRBV10-2 and TRBJ2-3; D perhaps matches TRBD2 (6 bases). CDR3 length: 14 residues. Trimming cost V 10 bases and J 2 bases, with 16 bases left between them. Germline-derived CDR1 and CDR2 are WSHSY and SAAADI.

This clonotype was counted ten times or more. This CDR3 is CASSRYVWGKEDTEAFF. In DNA, the CDR3 is TGCGCCAGCAGCCGATATGTGTGGGGGAAGGAGGACACTGAAGCTTTCTTT. The chain has TRBV10-2 and TRBJ1-1; D may be TRBD1 (5 bases). This CDR3 is built from 17 residues. From germline, CDR1 is WSHSY and CDR2 SAAADI. Trimming cost V 6 bases and J 3 bases, with 23 bases left between them.

Ten or more counts support this clonotype. The CDR3 DNA reads as TGTGCCAGCAGTAAGGGGGGGTATCAGCCCCAGCATTTT. Residues: CASSKGGYQPQHF. The V call is TRBV12-3 or TRBV12-4, the J call TRBJ1-5, with a weak D call TRBD1 (6 bases). Trimming removed 5 bases at V and 5 bases at J, with 10 bases between. CDR3 length equals 13 residues.

This clonotype was detected many times. The chain couples TRBV20-1 to TRBJ2-7, with D perhaps assigned TRBD1 or TRBD2 (5 bases each). The CDR3 sequence is 16 residues long. CDR1 is DFQATT, CDR2 SNEGSKA, per germline (reference sequence). Trimming cost V 1 base and J 0 bases, with 16 bases left between them. In nucleotides, the CDR3 is TGCAGTGCTAGAGGGGTGGGGCAGGACTCCTCCTACGAGCAGTACTTC. Translating it yields CSARGVGQDSSYEQYF.

As concerns this clonotype: The DNA is omitted, as the CDR3 cannot be located on it reliably, and the CDR3 follows TCRdb's listing. The chain is built from TRBV6-4 and TRBJ2-2; the tabulated D call, TRBD1, remains unverified against the DNA. The CDR3 has 16 amino acids, counting both end residues. Germline CDR1 MRHNA, CDR2 SNTAGT. CDR3 region: CASSPTGTDTGELFFF.

Turning to this clonotype: It may be a read error: a sequence one base away is much more abundant. The conserved phenylalanine or tryptophan is not found at the CDR3 terminus, so this likely reflects a read error. This chain uses TRBV19 with TRBJ1-2; TRBD1 aligns across 8 bases. CDR3 length equals 14 residues. The V and J ends lost 8 bases and 3 bases, in that order; junction bases with no gene match: 8. From germline, CDR1 is LNHDA and CDR2 SQIVND (reference sequence). This chain's CDR3 is CASGQGRLDYGYTL. CDR3 nucleotide sequence: TGTGCCAGTGGACAGGGCCGGCTAGACTATGGCTACACCCTC.

This clonotype was counted a few times. The chain carries TRBV11-2 and TRBJ2-7, with D possibly being TRBD1 or TRBD2 (6 bases each). Germline values: CDR1 SGHAT, CDR2 FQNNGV. Trimming stripped 7 bases from V and 3 bases from J, with 13 bases between. The CDR3 has 13 amino acids. The chain's CDR3 is CASTEGGGYEQYF. CDR3 sequence (DNA): TGTGCCAGCACGGAGGGGGGCGGCTACGAGCAGTACTTC.